This T cell receptor beta chain was identified during a study of blood T cell repertoires in COVID-19 (TCRdb year 2020). In terms of the full investigation: Collaborator samples came from the United States, Italy and Spain and covered acute and convalescent phases of COVID-19. The prospective study material was composed of cDNA or gDNA derived from T cells, B-cell-depleted T cells, or PBMCs. Subjects who had been exposed to COVID-19, were actively infected with it, or had recovered from it provided the deeply sampled blood TCRbeta repertoires that made up the dataset. The repertoires were made available in a free public database intended to serve as a resource for research on the immune response to SARS-CoV-2. Samples came from the ongoing ImmuneRACE study (first 160 participants) plus 1,254 subjects from 6 global collaborators. The sample metadata nearly always contained a de-identified subject ID, COVID-19 status, age in years and sex. Where available, HLA class I and class II types were taken from metadata supplied by the sample provider and were not determined by assay-based typing.

TCRbeta CDR3 regions were amplified from genomic DNA using the immunoSEQ Assay, a bias-controlled multiplex PCR. In the original analysis: The number of nucleated cells in each sample was estimated by amplification of reference gene primers within the assay. To quantify the absolute abundance of each unique TCRbeta CDR3 rearrangement, sequence reads were collapsed and filtered. Productive Simpson clonality was computed per sample as the square root of Simpson's diversity index over productive rearrangements. Drawn from immuneACCESS, this table holds only the in-frame rearrangements with V and J called that TCRdb kept. Clones are partly lost; checked studies trace under half to an unresolved V gene and leave the rest unexplained. Clone size and V and J calls were adopted from that table, with D and trimming inferred from the DNA. This sample holds 200,000 to 250,000 clones; about nine tenths were observed only once. Clones ranked in the top ten supply around 6.9% of the sample.

Overall study outcomes, separate from this receptor: The quantity of clinical and demographic metadata differed by source and by participant and was supplied without curation.

The germline V gene yields SGHTA for CDR1 and FQGNSA for CDR2. V was cut back by 5 bases and J by 3 bases, leaving a gap of 20 bases between them. From cysteine to phenylalanine, the CDR3 is 16 amino acids long. The DNA shown is the 48-base CDR3, in frame from base 1. This clone was seen just once. The antigen it binds to is not known. Per-base quality was not reported, and no clone a single base away is much larger than it. Samples from volunteer blood donors who had recovered from COVID-19 were contributed by a second Seattle source. Whole blood was collected in K2EDTA tubes by collaborating institutions according to the institutions' own protocols. For TCRbeta analysis, collaborators shipped samples as frozen whole blood, isolated PBMCs, or DNA extracted from either of those sample types.

Here the chain combines TRBV7-2 and TRBJ2-7, with TRBD2 tentatively as D gene (6 bases match). Sequencing was performed on peripheral blood. The sequence came from a man aged 60 to 69 who had recovered from COVID-19. The CDR3 amino acid sequence is: CASSLGGKGSLYEQYF. The sequence in DNA is TGTGCCAGCAGCCTTGGGGGGAAGGGGTCCCTCTACGAGCAGTACTTC.